Sequencing of this TCR beta chain was carried out in a study of cytomegalovirus exposure and HLA in healthy donors. Findings of the study overall: In vitro checks showed that three CMV-associated chains really do target CMV antigens.

As regards this clone: The antigen is undetermined.

A multiplex PCR was run with 60 Vbeta primers and 13 Jbeta primers. Sequenced by immunoSEQ multiplex PCR; TCRdb stores in-frame clones only, minus some. The sample has about 150,000 clones; 60% to 80% are singletons. The sequence was obtained from a man aged 30 to 45 in good health and CMV-seronegative. The sequenced sample was PBMCs.

CDR3 DNA: TGTGCCAGCAGTGAAGCGTACGGGACTAGCGGGACCCTCTACAATGAGCAGTTCTTC. Protein product: CASSEAYGTSGTLYNEQFF. The V call is TRBV6-1, the J call TRBJ2-1, with 13 positions matching TRBD2. From germline, CDR1 is MNHNS and CDR2 SASEGT. The CDR3 totals 19 residues. V gave up 0 bases and J gave up 3 bases; unmatched junction bases: 8.